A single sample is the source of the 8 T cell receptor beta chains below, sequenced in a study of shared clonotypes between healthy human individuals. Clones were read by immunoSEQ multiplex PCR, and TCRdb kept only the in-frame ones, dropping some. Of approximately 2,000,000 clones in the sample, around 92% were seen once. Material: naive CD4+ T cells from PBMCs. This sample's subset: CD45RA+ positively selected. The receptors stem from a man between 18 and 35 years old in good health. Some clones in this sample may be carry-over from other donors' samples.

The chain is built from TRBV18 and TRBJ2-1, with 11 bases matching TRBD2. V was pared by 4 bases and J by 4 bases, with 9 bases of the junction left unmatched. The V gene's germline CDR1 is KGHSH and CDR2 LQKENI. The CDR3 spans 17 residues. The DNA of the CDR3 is TGTGCCAGCTCACTCAACTCCGGGACTAGCGGATACAATGAGCAGTTCTTC. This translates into CASSLNSGTSGYNEQFF.

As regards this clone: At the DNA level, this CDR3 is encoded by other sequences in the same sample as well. Written as DNA, the CDR3 is TGCGCCAGCAGCGGTTTAGCGGGAAGCACAGATACGCAGTATTTT. Translated: CASSGLAGSTDTQYF. V gene TRBV5-1 combines with J gene TRBJ2-3, with TRBD2 matching over 8 bases. The germline CDR1 and CDR2 sequences are SGHRS and YFSETQ. This CDR3 region has 15 residues. V lost 4 bases and J lost 0; bases outside the gene matches: 4.

CDR3 region: CASSSATGPGTQYF. CDR3 sequence (DNA): TGTGCCAGCAGCTCCGCAACGGGGCCGGGGACCCAGTACTTC. This chain connects TRBV5-4 to TRBJ2-5, with D perhaps given as TRBD1 or TRBD2 (5 bases each). This CDR3 is 14 amino acids long. CDR1 is SGHNT, CDR2 YYREEE, per germline (reference sequence). V lost 3 bases, J lost 7 bases, and 16 bases lay in between.

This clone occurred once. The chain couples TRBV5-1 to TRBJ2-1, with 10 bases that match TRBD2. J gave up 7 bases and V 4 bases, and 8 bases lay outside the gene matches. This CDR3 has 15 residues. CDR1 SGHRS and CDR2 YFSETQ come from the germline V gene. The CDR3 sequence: CASSVLAGEMNEQFF. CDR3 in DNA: TGCGCCAGCAGCGTGCTAGCGGGAGAAATGAATGAGCAGTTCTTC.

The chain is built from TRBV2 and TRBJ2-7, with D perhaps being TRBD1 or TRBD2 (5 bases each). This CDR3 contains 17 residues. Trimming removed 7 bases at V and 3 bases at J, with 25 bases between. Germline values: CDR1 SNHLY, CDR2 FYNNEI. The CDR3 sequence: CASTQRTSGTSVYEQYF. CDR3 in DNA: TGTGCCAGCACCCAAAGGACTTCCGGGACGTCGGTCTACGAGCAGTACTTC. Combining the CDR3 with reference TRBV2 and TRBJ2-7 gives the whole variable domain EPEVTQTPSHQVTQMGQEVILRCVPISNHLYFYWYRQILGQKVEFLVSFYNNEISEKSEIFDDQFSVERPDGSNFTLKIRSTKLEDSAMYFCASTQRTSGTSVYEQYFGPGTRLTVT.

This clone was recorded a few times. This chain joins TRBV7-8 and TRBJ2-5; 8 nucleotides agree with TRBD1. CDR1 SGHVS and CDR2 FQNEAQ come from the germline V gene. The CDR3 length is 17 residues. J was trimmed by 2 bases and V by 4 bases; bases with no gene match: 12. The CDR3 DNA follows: TGTGCCAGCAGCTCCTCTCCGGGACAGGCACATCAAGAGACCCAGTACTTC. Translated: CASSSSPGQAHQETQYF.

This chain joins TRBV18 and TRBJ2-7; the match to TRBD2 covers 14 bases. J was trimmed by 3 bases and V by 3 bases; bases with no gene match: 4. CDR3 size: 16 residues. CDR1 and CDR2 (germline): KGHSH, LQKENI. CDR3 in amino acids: CASSPQGLAGVYEQYF. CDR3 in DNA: TGTGCCAGCTCACCCCAGGGACTAGCGGGAGTCTACGAGCAGTACTTC.

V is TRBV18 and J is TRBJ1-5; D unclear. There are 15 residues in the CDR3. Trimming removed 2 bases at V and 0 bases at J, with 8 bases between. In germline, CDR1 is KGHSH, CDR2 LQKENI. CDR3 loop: CASSPAQNSNQPQHF. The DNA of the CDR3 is TGTGCCAGCTCACCAGCGCAAAATAGCAATCAGCCCCAGCATTTT.